This TCR beta chain was captured by sequencing in a study of a mutant IDH1 vaccine in newly diagnosed glioma. TCRdb's copy holds only in-frame clones and misses some; the assay was immunoSEQ multiplex PCR. The data contain around 25,000 clones, about 77% of them singletons. As for this clone: Its antigen is unknown.

Time point meaning: week 11, during vaccination. The investigators gave 300 ug of mutant IDH1 20-mer peptide in each vaccine dose, together with topical imiquimod. The sequenced sample was PBMCs, obtained from a glioma patient whose treatment included an IDH1 peptide vaccine. This clonotype was obtained from a woman aged 18-35 years with glioma.

CDR3 in DNA: TGTGCCCGGGAGGGGAGCCGCTACGAGCAGTACTTC. Residues: CAREGSRYEQYF. The genes are TRBV30 and TRBJ2-7, with TRBD2 identical over 8 bases. CDR3 length equals 12 residues. Germline trimming cut 8 bases from V and 3 bases from J; bases unmatched to any gene: 6. CDR1 is GTSNPN and CDR2 is SVGIG in the germline V gene (reference sequence).